A selection of T cell receptor beta chains follows, all from one sample in a study of T-cell memory formation after mild COVID-19. TCRdb reanalysed the 5' RACE reads using MiXCR and keeps one entry per CDR3 protein. Of about 390,000 distinct CDR3 sequences detected, around 21% appear once; the ten largest clones hold around 13%. Material: PBMCs or a T cell subset sorted from them (not recorded which). These receptors were obtained from an adult woman who had mild COVID-19 (a few samples of this study predate the infection). Cell type and time point are not known. The CDR3 runs from the conserved cysteine through the conserved F or W. Fields, in order: D gene, V gene, CDR3 protein. The D gene is left open where the match is weak.

>TRBD1|TRBV10-3
CAIRGQSGPEETQYF
>TRBD1|TRBV5-8
CASSYGQGRDYGYTF
>TRBD1|TRBV24-1
CATSDWGQGRETQYF
>TRBD1|TRBV4-1
CASNPGGQAYGYTF
>.|TRBV20-1
CSAAAATGMEAFF
>.|TRBV20-1
CSARDQPHRWFPETQYF
>.|TRBV9
CASSVGGRGQPQHF
>.|TRBV7-9
CASSSDSLSGANVLTF
>TRBD2|TRBV5-6
CASSLSGSGSYNEQFF
>TRBD1|TRBV5-1
CASSSRDRGYQETQYF
>TRBD2|TRBV5-1
CASSSGLAGMYEQYF
>TRBD1|TRBV7-9
CASSSRDRVTDTQYF
>TRBD2|TRBV7-6
CASSFARTSGGSTDTQYF
>.|TRBV9
CASSVEGGALDTQYF
>TRBD1|TRBV5-4
CASSVGQGTPYEQYF
>.|TRBV7-8
CASSLQGYEKLFF
>TRBD2|TRBV20-1
CSARTPGLAYEQYF
>.|TRBV2
CASSGGSWDEQFF
>.|TRBV7-9
CASSGTADHEQYF
>.|TRBV6-2/TRBV6-3
CASSYSRGNEQFF
>TRBD2|TRBV5-6
CASSWLSWDYNSYNEQFF
>.|TRBV5-4
CASSSRDSGHETQYF
>TRBD1|TRBV5-1
CASSLDRGWDQPQHF
>TRBD1|TRBV5-8
CASSFGRDRASRTEAFF
>TRBD2|TRBV6-5
CASSYSLPGGPKNEQFF
>TRBD1|TRBV5-6
CASSIFKGTGLRNQPQHF
>TRBD1|TRBV7-9
CASSPRDSHYEQYF
>.|TRBV7-2
CASSYGASRGEQFF
>.|TRBV6-2/TRBV6-3
CASSYWGVLETNYGYTF